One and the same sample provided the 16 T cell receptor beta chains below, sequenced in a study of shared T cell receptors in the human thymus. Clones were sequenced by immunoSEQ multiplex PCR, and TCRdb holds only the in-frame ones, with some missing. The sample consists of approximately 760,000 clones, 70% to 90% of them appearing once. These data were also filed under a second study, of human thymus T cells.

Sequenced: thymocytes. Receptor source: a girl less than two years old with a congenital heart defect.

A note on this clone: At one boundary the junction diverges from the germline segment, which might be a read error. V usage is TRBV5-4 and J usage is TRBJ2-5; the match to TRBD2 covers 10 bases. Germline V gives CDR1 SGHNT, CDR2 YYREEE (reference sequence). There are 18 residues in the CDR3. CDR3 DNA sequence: TGTGCCAGCAGCACCCGCAAGCGGGGGGGCCGTCCCAAAGAAACCCAGTACTTC. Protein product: CASSTRKRGGRPKETQYF.

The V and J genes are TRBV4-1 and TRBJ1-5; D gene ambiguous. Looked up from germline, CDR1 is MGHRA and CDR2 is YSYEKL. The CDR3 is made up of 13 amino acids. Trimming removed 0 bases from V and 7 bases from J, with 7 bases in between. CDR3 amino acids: CASSQDCEQPQHF. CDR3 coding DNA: TGCGCCAGCAGCCAAGATTGCGAACAGCCCCAGCATTTT.

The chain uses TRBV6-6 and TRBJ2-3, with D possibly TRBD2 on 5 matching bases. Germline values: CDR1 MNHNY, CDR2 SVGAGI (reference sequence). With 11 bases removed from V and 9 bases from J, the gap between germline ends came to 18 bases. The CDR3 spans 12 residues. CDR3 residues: CAVVARFGTQYF. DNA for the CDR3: TGTGCCGTGGTAGCGAGATTTGGCACGCAGTATTTT.

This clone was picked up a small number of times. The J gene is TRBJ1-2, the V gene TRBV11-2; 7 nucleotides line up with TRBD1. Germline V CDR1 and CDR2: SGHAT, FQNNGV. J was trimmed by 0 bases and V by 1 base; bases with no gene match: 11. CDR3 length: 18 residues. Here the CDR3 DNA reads TGTGCCAGCAGCTTAGGGGGCGGACAGGCCACTTCTAACTATGGCTACACCTTC. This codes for CASSLGGGQATSNYGYTF.

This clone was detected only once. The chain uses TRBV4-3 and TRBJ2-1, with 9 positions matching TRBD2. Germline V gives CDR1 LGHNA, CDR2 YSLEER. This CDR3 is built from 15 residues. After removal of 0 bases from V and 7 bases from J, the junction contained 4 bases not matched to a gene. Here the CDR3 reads CASSQDPTSGNEQFF. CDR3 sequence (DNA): TGCGCCAGCAGCCAAGATCCGACTAGCGGTAATGAGCAGTTCTTC.

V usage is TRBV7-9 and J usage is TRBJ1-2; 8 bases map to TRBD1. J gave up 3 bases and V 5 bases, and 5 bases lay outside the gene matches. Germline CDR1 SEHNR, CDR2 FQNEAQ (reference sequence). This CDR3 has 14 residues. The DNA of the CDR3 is TGTGCCAGCAGCACCTCAGGGGGCCACTATGGCTACACCTTC. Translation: CASSTSGGHYGYTF. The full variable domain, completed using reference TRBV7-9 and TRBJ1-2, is DTGVSQNPRHKITKRGQNVTFRCDPISEHNRLYWYRQTLGQGPEFLTYFQNEAQLEKSRLLSDRFSAERPKGSFSTLEIQRTEQGDSAMYLCASSTSGGHYGYTFGSGTRLTVV.

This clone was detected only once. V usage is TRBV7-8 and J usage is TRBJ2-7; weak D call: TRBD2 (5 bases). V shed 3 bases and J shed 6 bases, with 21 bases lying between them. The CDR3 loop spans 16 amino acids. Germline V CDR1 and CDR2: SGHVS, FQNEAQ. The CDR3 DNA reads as TGTGCCAGCAGCTTCAATCGGGATCCCTCAAGTCTCGAGCAGTACTTC. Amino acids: CASSFNRDPSSLEQYF.

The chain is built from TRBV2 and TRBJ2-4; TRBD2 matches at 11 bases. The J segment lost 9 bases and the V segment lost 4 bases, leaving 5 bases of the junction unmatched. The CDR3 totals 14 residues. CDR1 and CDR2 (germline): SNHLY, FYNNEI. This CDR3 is CASSASGGPIIQYF. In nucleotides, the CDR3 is TGTGCCAGCAGTGCTAGCGGGGGGCCGATCATTCAGTACTTC.

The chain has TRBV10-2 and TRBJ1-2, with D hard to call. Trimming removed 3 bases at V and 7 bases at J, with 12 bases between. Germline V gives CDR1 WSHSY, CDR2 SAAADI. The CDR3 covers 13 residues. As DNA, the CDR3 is TGCGCCAGCAGTGACAGTCCCTCGGGTGGCTACACCTTC. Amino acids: CASSDSPSGGYTF.

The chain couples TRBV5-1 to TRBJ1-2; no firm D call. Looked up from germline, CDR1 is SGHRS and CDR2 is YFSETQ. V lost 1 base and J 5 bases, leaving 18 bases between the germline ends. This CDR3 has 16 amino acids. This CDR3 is CASSLTGPHGEYGYTF. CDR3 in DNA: TGCGCCAGCAGCTTGACTGGCCCCCATGGGGAGTATGGCTACACCTTC.

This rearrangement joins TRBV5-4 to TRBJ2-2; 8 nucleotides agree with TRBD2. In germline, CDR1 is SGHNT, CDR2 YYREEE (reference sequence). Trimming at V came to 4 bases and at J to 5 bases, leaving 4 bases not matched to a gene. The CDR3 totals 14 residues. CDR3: CASSPGGQTGELFF. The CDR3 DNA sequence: TGTGCCAGCAGCCCGGGGGGGCAAACCGGGGAGCTGTTTTTT.

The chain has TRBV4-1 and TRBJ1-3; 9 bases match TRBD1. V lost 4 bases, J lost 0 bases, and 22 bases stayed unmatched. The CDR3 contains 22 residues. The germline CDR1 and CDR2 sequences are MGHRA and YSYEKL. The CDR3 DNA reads TGCGCCAGCAGCCTCTCTTACCCGGGACAGGGCACTTCGGTGTACTCTGGAAACACCATATATTTT. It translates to CASSLSYPGQGTSVYSGNTIYF.

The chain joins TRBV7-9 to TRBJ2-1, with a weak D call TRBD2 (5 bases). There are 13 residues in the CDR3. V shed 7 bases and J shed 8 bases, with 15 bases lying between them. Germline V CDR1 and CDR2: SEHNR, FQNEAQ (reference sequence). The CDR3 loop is CASTGSHPHEQFF. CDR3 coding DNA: TGTGCCAGCACGGGGAGCCATCCCCATGAGCAGTTCTTC.

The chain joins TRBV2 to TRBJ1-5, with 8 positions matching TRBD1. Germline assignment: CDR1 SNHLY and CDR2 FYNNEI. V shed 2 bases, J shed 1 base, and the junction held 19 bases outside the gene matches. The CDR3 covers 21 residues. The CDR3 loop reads CASSEYHPGQGMEGSNQPQHF. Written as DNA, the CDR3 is TGTGCCAGCAGTGAATATCACCCAGGACAGGGAATGGAAGGGAGCAATCAGCCCCAGCATTTT. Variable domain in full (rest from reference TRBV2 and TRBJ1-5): EPEVTQTPSHQVTQMGQEVILRCVPISNHLYFYWYRQILGQKVEFLVSFYNNEISEKSEIFDDQFSVERPDGSNFTLKIRSTKLEDSAMYFCASSEYHPGQGMEGSNQPQHFGDGTRLSIL.

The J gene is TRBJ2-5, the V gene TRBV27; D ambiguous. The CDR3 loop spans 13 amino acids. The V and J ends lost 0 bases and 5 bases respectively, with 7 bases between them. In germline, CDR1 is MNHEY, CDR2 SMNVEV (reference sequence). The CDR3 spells CASSLSLMETQYF. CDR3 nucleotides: TGTGCCAGCAGTTTATCTCTAATGGAGACCCAGTACTTC.

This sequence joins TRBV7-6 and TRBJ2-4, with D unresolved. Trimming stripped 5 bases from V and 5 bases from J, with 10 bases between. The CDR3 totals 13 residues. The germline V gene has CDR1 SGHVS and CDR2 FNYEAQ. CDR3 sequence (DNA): TGTGCCAGCAGCCTAACCCGAGAAAACATTCAGTACTTC. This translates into CASSLTRENIQYF.